This T cell receptor beta chain is drawn from a study of Tregs in tolerant kidney transplant recipients. Assay used: immunoSEQ multiplex PCR; TCRdb lists only in-frame clones, some missing. The table includes about 240,000 clones, about 86% detected once. Details on this clone: Its target is not known. One junction end does not reproduce the germline sequence, and a read error may be involved.

General study findings and limits: No direct test of biological reproducibility was done here. The small number of patients limits these findings pending further validation.

CDR3 length: 12 residues. Germline V CDR1 and CDR2: SGHTA, FQGNSA. Sequencing was done on a sample of CD4+ T cells from blood. The chain combines TRBV7-2 with TRBJ1-2, with unresolved D. This receptor was taken from a human donor in good health. The CDR3 region is CASSLATHGYTF. CDR3 DNA sequence: TGTGCCAGCAGCCTAGCCACACATGGCTACACCTTC.